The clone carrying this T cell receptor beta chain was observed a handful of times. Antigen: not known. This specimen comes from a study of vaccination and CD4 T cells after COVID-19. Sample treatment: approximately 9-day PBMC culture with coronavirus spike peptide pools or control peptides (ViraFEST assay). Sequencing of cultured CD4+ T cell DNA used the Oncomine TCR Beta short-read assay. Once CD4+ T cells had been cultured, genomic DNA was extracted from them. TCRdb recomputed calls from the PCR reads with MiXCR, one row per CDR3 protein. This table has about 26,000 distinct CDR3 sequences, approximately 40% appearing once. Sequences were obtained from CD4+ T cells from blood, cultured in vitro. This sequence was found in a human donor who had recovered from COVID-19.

The CDR3 region has the DNA TGTGCCAGCAGGACCGGGACTAGCGGGAATATTCAGTACTTC. Residues: CASRTGTSGNIQYF. The chain joins TRBV6-2 or TRBV6-3 to TRBJ2-4; 13 bases line up with TRBD2. V shed 6 bases, J shed 10 bases, and the junction held 6 bases outside the gene matches. The CDR3 contains 14 residues. Germline V lookup: CDR1 MNHEY, CDR2 SVGEGT.